This paragraph reports one TCR beta chain. Method: immunoSEQ multiplex PCR; TCRdb's copy keeps in-frame clones and lacks some. The table shows around 100,000 clones, with more than 85% occurring only once. This entry comes from a study of OX40 agonist ivuxolimab in advanced cancers. The wider study: Aged roughly 23 to 85 with a mean of approximately 60 years, they were about 78% male. Among those treated, three patients had partial responses, one with hepatocellular carcinoma and two with cutaneous melanoma.

The CDR3 contains 14 residues. Germline values: CDR1 SGHAT, CDR2 FQNNGV. The V gene lost 5 bases and the J gene lost 4 bases, with 11 bases spanning the gap. The chain links TRBV11-2 to TRBJ1-4; D remains unclear. The sequencing here drew on CD4+ or CD8+ T cells sorted from blood, taken in a trial of the OX40 agonist ivuxolimab. The TCR sequence derives from an adult with an advanced solid tumor such as melanoma, head and neck, liver or kidney cancer. The CDR3 nucleotides read TGTGCCAGCAGCCCACCCGGACGTAATGAAAAACTGTTTTTT. Its translation: CASSPPGRNEKLFF.